Listed here are 13 T cell receptor beta chains from one sample, sequenced in a study of blood T cell repertoires in COVID-19. The table came from immunoSEQ multiplex PCR; TCRdb's copy has only in-frame clones and leaves some out. This repertoire shows fewer than 350,000 clones, about 91% found once; its top ten account for 9.5%. Material for sequencing was PBMCs or T cells enriched from blood (not recorded which). These receptors were taken from a woman aged 40-49 years who had recovered from COVID-19.

This clone was counted only a few times. The gene calls are TRBV29-1 and TRBJ1-4; 8 bases are shared with TRBD1. V shed 7 bases and J 7 bases; nucleotides not matched to a gene: 11. The CDR3 has 14 amino acids. Germline CDR1 and CDR2: SQVTM and ANQGSEA. The DNA for the CDR3 is TGCAGCGCTCGGGTGGCAGGGGGCGGTGAAAAACTGTTTTTT. Its protein product is CSARVAGGGEKLFF. The full variable domain, its missing parts supplied by reference TRBV29-1 and TRBJ1-4, is SAVISQKPSRDICQRGTSLTIQCQVDSQVTMMFWYRQQPGQSLTLIATANQGSEATYESGFVIDKFPISRPNLTFSTLTVSNMSPEDSSIYLCSARVAGGGEKLFFGSGTQLSVL.

A single count supports this clone. V is TRBV11-2 and J is TRBJ2-1; possibly TRBD1 for D (5 bases). CDR1 is SGHAT and CDR2 is FQNNGV in the germline V gene. The V and J ends lost 8 bases and 3 bases respectively, with 17 bases between them. There are 15 residues in the CDR3. The CDR3 DNA sequence: TGTGCCAGCCATAGGGCAGGGCGCGACTACAATGAGCAGTTCTTC. It yields the protein CASHRAGRDYNEQFF.

This clone was counted only a few times. The genes are TRBV24-1 and TRBJ2-4; a possible D gene is TRBD2 (7 bases). Germline values: CDR1 KGHDR, CDR2 SFDVKD. The CDR3 totals 14 residues. V was clipped by 10 bases and J by 2 bases, with 14 bases between them. CDR3 residues: CATSSGGPKNIQYF. The DNA of the CDR3 is TGTGCCACTAGTTCGGGGGGCCCCAAAAACATTCAGTACTTC.

The chain uses TRBV9 and TRBJ2-4; D is undetermined. CDR3 length: 18 amino acids. Germline V CDR1 and CDR2: SGDLS, YYNGEE. Trimming shortened V by 4 bases and J by 0 bases, and 20 bases separated the two germline ends. As DNA, the CDR3 is TGTGCCAGCAGCCCCCTAGGTCTGTTCTTTCAAGCCAAAAACATTCAGTACTTC. This sequence encodes CASSPLGLFFQAKNIQYF.

The rearrangement uses TRBV7-2 and TRBJ2-7; 10 bases agree with TRBD2. With 5 bases clipped from V and 1 base from J, the junction kept 5 bases outside the gene matches. The germline CDR1 and CDR2 sequences are SGHTA and FQGNSA. This CDR3 has 15 amino acids. The CDR3 nucleotides read TGTGCCAGCAGCGTCACTAGCGGGGAGTCCTACGAGCAGTACTTC. Translation: CASSVTSGESYEQYF.

The chain recombines TRBV15 with TRBJ1-6; D is ambiguous. Germline CDR1 reads LNHNV; CDR2 reads YYDKDF (reference sequence). The CDR3 is 13 residues long. The V gene lost 3 bases and the J gene lost 3 bases, with 3 bases spanning the gap. The CDR3 reads CATSSSYNSPLHF. The CDR3, as DNA: TGTGCCACCAGCAGCAGCTATAATTCACCCCTCCACTTT.

The CDR3 is CASSPDRDKPYEQYF. CDR3 in DNA: TGTGCCAGCAGCCCCGACCGGGACAAGCCCTACGAGCAGTACTTC. The chain links TRBV7-3 to TRBJ2-7, with D tentatively TRBD1 (6 bases). Between the trimmed V and J ends, which lost 5 bases and 2 bases, there was a span of 16 bases. Germline V gene data show CDR1 as SGHTA and CDR2 as FQGTGA. This CDR3 is 15 amino acids long.

This clone came up once. The chain has TRBV19 and TRBJ2-1, with 8 positions matching TRBD1. V dropped 3 bases and J dropped 13; count of bases not matched to a gene: 5. The CDR3 sequence is 12 residues long. Germline V CDR1 and CDR2: LNHDA, SQIVND (reference sequence). The CDR3 DNA follows: TGTGCCAGTAGTATTACTCCAGGGGGCCAGTTCTTC. This sequence encodes CASSITPGGQFF.

CDR3 in amino acids: CASTPSTRGKSQETQYF. DNA for the CDR3: TGTGCCAGCACCCCGAGTACCAGGGGGAAATCCCAAGAGACCCAGTACTTC. The chain carries TRBV14 and TRBJ2-5, with 7 bases identical to TRBD1. V was pared by 7 bases and J by 1 base, with 15 bases of the junction left unmatched. The germline CDR1 and CDR2 sequences are SGHDN and FVKESK. The CDR3 is made up of 17 amino acids.

This chain links TRBV6-5 with TRBJ1-1; D not certain. The V end was cut by 0 bases, the J end by 1 base, with 9 bases between. Germline V lookup: CDR1 MNHEY, CDR2 SVGAGI. The CDR3 loop spans 15 amino acids. CDR3 nucleotides: TGTGCCAGCAGTTACTCGAACGAGGGGAACACTGAAGCTTTCTTT. Protein product: CASSYSNEGNTEAFF.

Only a few counts were recorded for this clone. The J gene is TRBJ1-1, the V gene TRBV7-9; D not certain. This CDR3 spans 13 amino acids. The V gene's germline CDR1 is SEHNR and CDR2 FQNEAQ (reference sequence). V shed 5 bases and J shed 10 bases, with 17 bases lying between them. The CDR3 here is CASSLKRLPGAFF. The CDR3 DNA reads TGTGCCAGCAGCCTAAAGAGACTCCCCGGAGCTTTCTTT.

Written as DNA, the CDR3 is TGTGCCAGCAGTGGGCTCCTAGCGGGAGACGGGGCCTACGAGCAGTACTTC. Protein: CASSGLLAGDGAYEQYF. This chain links TRBV6-4 with TRBJ2-7; 10 nucleotides line up with TRBD2. V lost 4 bases, J lost 2 bases, and 11 bases stayed unmatched. Germline CDR1 is MRHNA and CDR2 is SNTAGT. CDR3 length equals 17 residues.

The chain combines TRBV5-1 with TRBJ2-1; D might be TRBD2 (6 bases). The CDR3 is 16 amino acids. From germline, CDR1 is SGHRS and CDR2 YFSETQ. Trimming took off 0 bases at V and 8 bases at J, with 18 bases between the two ends. CDR3 amino acids: CASSLDGGRKIHEQFF. In nucleotides, the CDR3 is TGCGCCAGCAGCTTGGATGGAGGGAGGAAGATCCATGAGCAGTTCTTC.